This T cell receptor beta chain was observed in a study of blood T cell repertoires in COVID-19. Participants had their cohort set by participant-reported clinical history. The V end lost 5 bases, the J end lost 3 bases, and 8 bases lay between the germline ends. Germline loops: CDR1 SNHLY, CDR2 FYNNEI. The CDR3 extends over 13 amino acids. The data were produced by immunoSEQ multiplex PCR, yet TCRdb's version contains in-frame clones alone and is incomplete. The table records a few hundred thousand clones, just over 90% of them present only once. Sequencing used PBMCs or T cells enriched from blood (not recorded which). The TCR comes from a woman in her thirties or forties who had been exposed to COVID-19. The chain links TRBV2 to TRBJ2-1, with a tentative D call TRBD1 (6 bases). In DNA form, the CDR3 reads TGTGCCAGCAGTTGGACAGACTACAATGAGCAGTTCTTC. It encodes CASSWTDYNEQFF.